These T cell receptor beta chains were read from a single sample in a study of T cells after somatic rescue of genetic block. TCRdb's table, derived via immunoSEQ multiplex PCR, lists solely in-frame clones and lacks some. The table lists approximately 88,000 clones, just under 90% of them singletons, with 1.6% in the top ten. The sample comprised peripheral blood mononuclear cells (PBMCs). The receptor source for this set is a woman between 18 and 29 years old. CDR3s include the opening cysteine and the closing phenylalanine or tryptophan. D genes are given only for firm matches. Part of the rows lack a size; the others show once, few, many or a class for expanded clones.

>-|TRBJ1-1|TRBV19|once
TGTGCCAGTAGTATAGGGCCAGGGTTGAACACTGAAGCTTTCTTT
CASSIGPGLNTEAFF
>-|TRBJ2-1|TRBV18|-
TGTGCCAGCTCACCATTGGTAGGGGGACCGGGCCCCCACAATGAGCAGTTCTTC
CASSPLVGGPGPHNEQFF
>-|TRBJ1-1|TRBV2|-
TGTGCCAGCCCAATCCAAACTGAAGCTTTCTTT
CASPIQTEAFF
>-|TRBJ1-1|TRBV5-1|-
TGCGCCAGCAGCAGCCAGGACACTGAAGCTTTCTTT
CASSSQDTEAFF
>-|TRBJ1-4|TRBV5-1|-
TGCGCCAGCCAGACCGTAGCAGGGACTAATGAAAAACTGTTTTTT
CASQTVAGTNEKLFF
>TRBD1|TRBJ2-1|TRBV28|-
TGTGCCAGCAGCAGGGGGACCTCCTACAATGAGCAGTTCTTC
CASSRGTSYNEQFF
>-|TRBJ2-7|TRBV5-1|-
TGCGCCAGCAGCTCCACTTGGGAAGGGTCCTACGAGCAGTACTTC
CASSSTWEGSYEQYF
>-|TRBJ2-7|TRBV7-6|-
TGTGCCAGCAGCCCTCAAACAGGGTGGGCCTACGAGCAGTACTTC
CASSPQTGWAYEQYF
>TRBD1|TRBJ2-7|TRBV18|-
TGTGCCAGCTGCCGGGACAGTCCTTCCTACGAGCAGTACTTC
CASCRDSPSYEQYF
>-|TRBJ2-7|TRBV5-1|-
TGCGCCAGCAGCCTACCTGCCGGTGAGCAGTACTTC
CASSLPAGEQYF
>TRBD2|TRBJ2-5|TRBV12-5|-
TGTGCTAGTGGTTTGGTAGTAGCGGGAGTTGGAGAGACCCAGTACTTC
CASGLVVAGVGETQYF
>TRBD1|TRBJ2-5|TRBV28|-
TGTGCCAGCAGTCCGAAGGGACAGGGAGAGGTAGAGACCCAGTACTTC
CASSPKGQGEVETQYF
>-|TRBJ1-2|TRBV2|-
TGTGCCAGCATTCCCAGGGACGGCTACACCTTC
CASIPRDGYTF
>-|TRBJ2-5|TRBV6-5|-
TGTGCCAGCAGTCAAAACACCGGGACCCAGTACTTC
CASSQNTGTQYF
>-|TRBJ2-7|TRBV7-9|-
TGTGCCAGCGCCCAAGGGGGGTTCGACGAGCAGTACTTC
CASAQGGFDEQYF
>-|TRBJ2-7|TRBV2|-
TGTGCCAGCAGGCCCTCAGGGTACGAGCAGTACTTC
CASRPSGYEQYF
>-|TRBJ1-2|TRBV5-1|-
TGCGCCAGCAGCTTGGAAGTGGGGCCTGGTTTCAGCGGCTACACCTTC
CASSLEVGPGFSGYTF
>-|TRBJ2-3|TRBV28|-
TGTGCCAGCAGTTTATTTCGGGGAGCCGCAGATACGCAGTATTTT
CASSLFRGAADTQYF
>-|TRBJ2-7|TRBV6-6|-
TGTGCCAGCAGTCCAACGTCCCAGGGAAACTACGAGCAGTACTTC
CASSPTSQGNYEQYF
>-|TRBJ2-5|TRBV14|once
TGTGCCAGCAGCCAAGCCGGGACGAAAGAGACCCAGTACTTC
CASSQAGTKETQYF
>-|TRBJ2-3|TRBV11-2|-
TGTGCCAGCAGCTTAGATCGGTCAGATACGCAGTATTTT
CASSLDRSDTQYF
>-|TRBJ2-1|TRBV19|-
TGTGCCAGTAGCCGGACTGGCTCCTACAATGAGCAGTTCTTC
CASSRTGSYNEQFF
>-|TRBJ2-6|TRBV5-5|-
TGTGCCAGCAGCTTGTCGGTGGGCGCTGGGGCCAACGTCCTGACTTTC
CASSLSVGAGANVLTF
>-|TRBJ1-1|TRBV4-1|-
TGCGCCAGCAGCCAAGGTATTGGGTCGAACACTGAAGCTTTCTTT
CASSQGIGSNTEAFF
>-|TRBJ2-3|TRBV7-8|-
TGTGCCAGCAGCTTAGGTCAGGGGATCCCAACAGATACGCAGTATTTT
CASSLGQGIPTDTQYF
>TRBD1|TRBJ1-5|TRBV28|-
TGTGCCAGCCTTAGTTACAGGGGGAATCAGCCCCAGCATTTT
CASLSYRGNQPQHF
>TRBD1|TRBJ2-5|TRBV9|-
TGTGCCAGCAGCGTAGGTTCCGACAGGGGGCAAGAGACCCAGTACTTC
CASSVGSDRGQETQYF
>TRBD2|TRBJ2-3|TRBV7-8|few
TGTGCCAGCAGCCCTCTAGCGGGAGGGACTACGCAGTATTTT
CASSPLAGGTTQYF
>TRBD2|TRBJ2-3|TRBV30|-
TGTGCCTGGAGTGTACAAGCGGGAGGGTACCCTAGCACAGATACGCAGTATTTT
CAWSVQAGGYPSTDTQYF
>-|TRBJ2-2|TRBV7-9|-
TGTGCCAGCAGCTTAGCTACCAGTGCCGGGGAGCTGTTTTTT
CASSLATSAGELFF
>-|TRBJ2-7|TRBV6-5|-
TGTGCCAGCAGTTACTCTGATTTCTCTTCCTACGAGCAGTACTTC
CASSYSDFSSYEQYF
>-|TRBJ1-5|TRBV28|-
TGTGCCAGCAGTTTATCGCAGGGTGGCGGCAATCAGCCCCAGCATTTT
CASSLSQGGGNQPQHF
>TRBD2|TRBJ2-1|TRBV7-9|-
TGTGCCAGCAGCGGGACTAGCGGCAACAATGAGCAGTTCTTC
CASSGTSGNNEQFF
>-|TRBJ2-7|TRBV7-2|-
TGTGCCAGCAGCTTAGCCGGGGACCGAGCCTACGAGCAGTACTTC
CASSLAGDRAYEQYF
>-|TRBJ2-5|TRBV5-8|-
TGTGCCAGCAGCTTGAACATGGCAGAGACCCAGTACTTC
CASSLNMAETQYF
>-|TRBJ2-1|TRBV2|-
TGTGCCAACACAGGACAGACCCCCTACAATGAGCAGTTCTTC
CANTGQTPYNEQFF
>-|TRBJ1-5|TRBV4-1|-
TGCGCCAGCAGCCAAGAGACGGGATATAATCAGCCCCAGCATTTT
CASSQETGYNQPQHF
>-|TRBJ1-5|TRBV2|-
TGTGCCAGCAGTAATAGCAATCAGCCCCAGCATTTT
CASSNSNQPQHF
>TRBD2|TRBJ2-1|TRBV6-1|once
TGTGCCAGCAGATTAGCGGGAGAGAGCAATGAGCAGTTCTTC
CASRLAGESNEQFF
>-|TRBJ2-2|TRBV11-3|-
TGTGCCACCCAACAGGGAGTGAACACCGGGGAGCTGTTTTTT
CATQQGVNTGELFF